This passage covers 12 T cell receptor beta chains from one sample sequenced in a study of control samples from healthy donors and cancer patients. Method: immunoSEQ multiplex PCR; TCRdb's copy keeps in-frame clones and lacks some. The table records about 86,000 clones, 93% of them present only once. The sequenced material came from blood. Receptor source: a woman in her twenties or thirties in good health.

V gene TRBV15 combines with J gene TRBJ1-2; D ambiguous. The CDR3 has 14 amino acids. CDR1 is LNHNV, CDR2 YYDKDF, per germline (reference sequence). Trimming shortened V by 1 base and J by 6 bases, and 12 bases separated the two germline ends. The CDR3 spells CATSRGNRGNGYTF. CDR3 DNA sequence: TGTGCCACCAGCAGAGGCAATCGGGGAAATGGCTACACCTTC.

The chain employs TRBV28 and TRBJ1-5; D ambiguous. Germline V gene data show CDR1 as MDHEN and CDR2 as SYDVKM. The ends were cut back, 2 bases at V and 4 bases at J, with 9 bases in the middle. The CDR3 is 14 residues long. DNA for the CDR3: TGTGCCAGCAGTTTAAGTCCCTTTAATCAGCCCCAGCATTTT. Protein product: CASSLSPFNQPQHF.

The V gene is TRBV11-3, the J gene TRBJ2-1, with D possibly being TRBD1 (5 bases). CDR3 size: 15 residues. The V end lost 5 bases, the J end lost 0 bases, and 11 bases lay between the germline ends. Per the germline V gene, CDR1 is SGHNT and CDR2 is YENEEA. Here the CDR3 DNA reads TGTGCCAGCAGCCCACAGGTTGACTCCTACAATGAGCAGTTCTTC. Amino acid sequence: CASSPQVDSYNEQFF.

Here the CDR3 DNA reads TGTGCCAGTAGTATGGGGGACACCGGGGTCCAGCCCCAGCATTTT. Its translation: CASSMGDTGVQPQHF. V usage is TRBV19 and J usage is TRBJ1-5; weak D call: TRBD1 (6 bases). The V and J ends lost 3 bases and 7 bases respectively, with 16 bases between them. CDR3 length: 15 residues. Per the germline V gene, CDR1 is LNHDA and CDR2 is SQIVND (reference sequence).

This clone showed up just a few times. Other DNA sequences in the sample encode the same CDR3. The V and J genes are TRBV3-1 (or the pseudogene TRBV3-2) and TRBJ1-6, with D maybe TRBD1 (5 bases). The CDR3 covers 12 residues. V lost 4 bases and J 9 bases, leaving 7 bases between the germline ends. Germline V CDR1 and CDR2: LGHDT, YNNKEL (reference sequence). The CDR3 DNA is TGTGCCAGCAGCCTCAGGGTTTCACCCCTCCACTTT. Protein product: CASSLRVSPLHF.

This chain uses TRBV6-1 with TRBJ1-3; no clear D. Looked up from germline, CDR1 is MNHNS and CDR2 is SASEGT. This CDR3 is 16 amino acids long. V dropped 4 bases and J dropped 0 bases, with 13 bases sitting between them. The CDR3 DNA is TGTGCCAGCAGTGGAGTGGGAGCCATCTCTGGAAACACCATATATTTT. Translating gives CASSGVGAISGNTIYF.

J is TRBJ1-1 and V is TRBV19; the D gene is possibly TRBD1 (6 bases). CDR3 length equals 14 residues. CDR1 and CDR2 (germline): LNHDA, SQIVND (reference sequence). Trimming stripped 3 bases from V and 1 base from J, with 9 bases between. CDR3 region: CASSIWGQNTEAFF. In nucleotides, the CDR3 is TGTGCCAGTAGTATTTGGGGACAGAACACTGAAGCTTTCTTT.

V and J are TRBV3-1 (or the pseudogene TRBV3-2) and TRBJ1-4; the D gene is possibly TRBD1 (5 bases). The CDR3 is 16 residues long. V was clipped by 5 bases and J by 8 bases, with 21 bases between them. Germline V gives CDR1 LGHDT, CDR2 YNNKEL (reference sequence). The CDR3: CASSDQQRTGGEKLFF. For the CDR3, the DNA is TGTGCCAGCAGCGATCAGCAGAGAACAGGCGGAGAAAAACTGTTTTTT.

This chain uses TRBV6-5 with TRBJ2-1, with D unresolved. CDR3 length: 12 residues. Deletions cut 4 bases from V and 5 bases from J, with 6 bases between. The germline V gene has CDR1 MNHEY and CDR2 SVGAGI. The CDR3 DNA is TGTGCCAGCAGTTCCGGAAACAATGAGCAGTTCTTC. This sequence encodes CASSSGNNEQFF.

This sequence joins TRBV6-2 or TRBV6-3 and TRBJ2-3; the D gene is possibly TRBD2 (5 bases). CDR1 and CDR2 from the germline V gene are MNHEY and SVGEGT. Trimming cost V 2 bases and J 2 bases, with 11 bases left between them. CDR3 size: 15 residues. DNA of the CDR3: TGTGCCAGCAGTTACGAGCCCCGGGACACAGATACGCAGTATTTT. Translating it yields CASSYEPRDTDTQYF.

The V and J genes are TRBV10-3 and TRBJ2-6; perhaps TRBD1 as D (6 bases). CDR1 is ENHRY and CDR2 is SYGVKD in the germline V gene. Between the trimmed V and J ends, which lost 9 bases and 0 bases, there was a span of 15 bases. The CDR3 is 16 amino acids. DNA of the CDR3: TGTGCCATTCGAACCGGGACAAGCTCTGGGGCCAACGTCCTGACTTTC. Translated, it gives CAIRTGTSSGANVLTF.

The chain couples TRBV10-2 to TRBJ2-7; 8 bases match TRBD2. Germline V gene sequence: CDR1 WSHSY, CDR2 SAAADI. The V segment lost 3 bases and the J segment 4 bases; nucleotides outside the gene matches: 8. CDR3 size: 15 residues. The DNA of the CDR3 is TGCGCCAGCAGTGATACGGCGGGAGGTGTATACGAGCAGTACTTC. Protein: CASSDTAGGVYEQYF.